This T cell receptor (beta chain) was sequenced for a study of T-cell memory formation after mild COVID-19. V shed 0 bases and J 7 bases; nucleotides not matched to a gene: 5. The CDR3 consists of 14 residues. From germline, CDR1 is LGHDT and CDR2 YNNKEL (reference sequence). This clonotype was counted at least ten times. TCRdb ran MiXCR on the 5' RACE reads and lists one entry per CDR3 protein. The sample has about 170,000 distinct CDR3 sequences; 13% are singletons. The TCR originated in a man aged 18 to 35 who had mild COVID-19 (a few samples of this study predate the infection). Cell type and time point are not known. The chain has TRBV3-1 and TRBJ1-1; TRBD1 agrees at 7 bases. The sample taken for sequencing was PBMCs or a T cell subset sorted from them (not recorded which). CDR3 bases: TGTGCCAGCAGCCAAGACAGGGGGTGTTGTGAAGCTTTCTTT. This gives the protein CASSQDRGCCEAFF. Looking up the rest from reference TRBV3-1 and TRBJ1-1 gives the full variable domain: DTAVSQTPKYLVTQMGNDKSIKCEQNLGHDTMYWYKQDSKKFLKIMFSYNNKELIINETVPNRFSPKSPDKAHLNLHINSLELGDSAVYFCASSQDRGCCEAFFGQGTRLTVV.